This T cell receptor beta chain came from a study of technical replicates of blood from several donors. Profiling relied on immunoSEQ multiplex PCR, and the TCRdb table lists in-frame clones only, not all of them. The data show about 50,000 clones, more than 90% seen once. The receptor comes from a human donor in good health. Some clones in this sample may be carry-over from other donors' samples. The sample was PBMCs.

The DNA for the CDR3 is TGCGCCAGCAGCCATCCGGCGGCGAGCTCCTATAATTCACCCCTCCACTTT. Translation gives CASSHPAASSYNSPLHF. The chain has TRBV4-1 and TRBJ1-6; no definite D call. Germline V lookup: CDR1 MGHRA, CDR2 YSYEKL. V dropped 3 bases and J dropped 0 bases, with 12 bases sitting between them. CDR3 size: 17 residues.